This TCR beta chain comes out of a study of blood T cells in healthy people across ages. Study-level findings and limits: Total diversity from one million sequenced T cells was likely underestimated.

Looked up from germline, CDR1 is MNHNY and CDR2 is SVGAGI (reference sequence). The CDR3 totals 15 residues. J was trimmed by 5 bases and V by 5 bases; bases with no gene match: 8. This clonotype was picked up many times. Antigen: not known. The use of a sample-barcoded 5' primer and a J-beta primer mix characterized a second PCR of roughly 6 to 11 cycles. TCRdb itself ran the 5' RACE reads through MiXCR, one entry per CDR3 protein. The sample has about 620,000 distinct CDR3 sequences; 45% to 60% are singletons. The TCR originated in an elderly woman in good health. The chain recombines TRBV6-6 with TRBJ2-3, with 9 bases matching TRBD2. Sequencing was done on a sample of blood. This CDR3 is CASSQGTSSVDTQYF. The CDR3 DNA sequence: TGTGCCAGCAGTCAAGGGACTAGCTCAGTAGATACGCAGTATTTT.